A selection of T cell receptor beta chains follows, all from one sample in a study of blood T cell repertoires in COVID-19. The method was immunoSEQ multiplex PCR; TCRdb's version includes in-frame clones alone and lacks a portion of them. The data contain hundreds of thousands of clones, 80% to 90% of them singletons. The sample taken for sequencing was PBMCs or T cells enriched from blood (not recorded which). The origin of the receptors is a woman aged 45-59 years with acute COVID-19. Both conserved end residues are part of each CDR3. D genes are given only for firm matches. Only part of the rows carry a size: once, few, many, or a class if the clone is expanded.

TRBV19	TRBD1	NA	TRBJ2-7	TGTGCCAGTAGTAACCCGGGACAGAACTACGAGCAGTACTTC	CASSNPGQNYEQYF
TRBV27	NA	NA	TRBJ1-1	TGTGCCAGCAGTTATATCCAGGGGTCCACTGAAGCTTTCTTT	CASSYIQGSTEAFF
TRBV7-9	TRBD1	NA	TRBJ2-7	TGTGCCAGCAGCTCCACAGGGGACTCCTACGAGCAGTACTTC	CASSSTGDSYEQYF
TRBV5-4	NA	NA	TRBJ2-7	TGTGCCAGCAGCTTGGGAGGGAGCTTTTCCTACGAGCAGTACTTC	CASSLGGSFSYEQYF
TRBV11-2	NA	NA	TRBJ1-5	TGTGCCAGCAGCTTTGGACACAATAGCAATCAGCCCCAGCATTTT	CASSFGHNSNQPQHF
TRBV19	NA	NA	TRBJ2-5	TGTGCCAGTAGTATCGCGGGATCGGAGACCCAGTACTTC	CASSIAGSETQYF
TRBV7-9	TRBD2	NA	TRBJ2-1	TGTGCCAGCACTAGCGGGAGAGTAGGCAATGAGCAGTTCTTC	CASTSGRVGNEQFF
TRBV27	NA	NA	TRBJ2-7	TGTGCCAGCAGTTTATGGGGGGTCGGGGAGCAGTACTTC	CASSLWGVGEQYF
TRBV5-1	NA	NA	TRBJ2-1	TGCGCCAGCAGCTTGGTACAGGGAGAGGGCAATGAGCAGTTCTTC	CASSLVQGEGNEQFF
TRBV9	TRBD1	NA	TRBJ1-1	TGTGCCAGCAGCATACAGGGGTCGGTGAACACTGAAGCTTTCTTT	CASSIQGSVNTEAFF
TRBV28	NA	once	TRBJ2-6	TGTGCCAGCAGTCCCTGGGGCAGGGGCGCTGGGGCCAACGTCCTGACTTTC	CASSPWGRGAGANVLTF
TRBV28	NA	NA	TRBJ1-1	TGTGCCAGCACCATGAACACTGAAGCTTTCTTT	CASTMNTEAFF
TRBV5-6	TRBD2	NA	TRBJ2-3	TGTGCCAGCAGCTTGGGGCTAGCGGGAGATACGCAGTATTTT	CASSLGLAGDTQYF
TRBV29-1	NA	NA	TRBJ2-1	TGCAGCGCCGAAGATAGCGGCAATGAGCAGTTCTTC	CSAEDSGNEQFF
TRBV4-3	NA	NA	TRBJ2-7	TGCGCCAGCAGCCAAGATACTGAGGGAGAGCAGTACTTC	CASSQDTEGEQYF
TRBV18	NA	NA	TRBJ2-1	TGTGCCAGCTCACCTTTAAGCGACCCCTACAATGAGCAGTTCTTC	CASSPLSDPYNEQFF
TRBV7-3	NA	NA	TRBJ2-2	TGTGCCAGCAGCTTAACGGGACTGCTCACCGGGGAGCTGTTTTTT	CASSLTGLLTGELFF
TRBV24-1	TRBD2	NA	TRBJ2-5	TGTGCCACCAGTGGGGCAGCGGGAGGGGAAGAGACCCAGTACTTC	CATSGAAGGEETQYF
TRBV28	NA	NA	TRBJ1-4	TGTGCCAGCAGTCCCCCGGGGGGTATCACTGAAAAACTGTTTTTT	CASSPPGGITEKLFF
TRBV28	NA	NA	TRBJ2-7	TGTGCCAGCACGGACCGGGGTGGGGAGCAGTACTTC	CASTDRGGEQYF
TRBV6-6	NA	NA	TRBJ2-7	TGTGCCAGCAGCCGACCATCTGTGCCAGGGGAGCAGTACTTC	CASSRPSVPGEQYF
TRBV29-1	TRBD2	NA	TRBJ2-5	TGCAGCGTCGGGAGGGTTACGGTACAAGAGACCCAGTACTTC	CSVGRVTVQETQYF
TRBV11-2	NA	NA	TRBJ2-5	TGTGCCAGCAGCTTATGGCAATCACAAGAGACCCAGTACTTC	CASSLWQSQETQYF
TRBV7-7	NA	once	TRBJ2-5	TGTGCCAGCAGCTTAGGGGACTTTACGGGGGAGACCCAGTACTTC	CASSLGDFTGETQYF
TRBV6-2/TRBV6-3	NA	NA	TRBJ2-4	TGTGCCAGCAGTTACTCCAAGCGGACTTCTACTTGGGACATTCAGTACTTC	CASSYSKRTSTWDIQYF
TRBV19	NA	NA	TRBJ1-2	TGTGCCAGTAGTATCCCGGCAGGGCCCATCTATGGCTACACCTTC	CASSIPAGPIYGYTF
TRBV12-5	NA	once	TRBJ2-3	TGTGCTAGTGGTTCCCCCGTGTTCGGAGGGGGCGACCCAGATACGCAGTATTTT	CASGSPVFGGGDPDTQYF
TRBV2	TRBD1	NA	TRBJ2-7	TGTGCCAGCACCCCAGAAGGGACAGGGTGGTCGGGCAGCACTTACGAGCAGTACTTC	CASTPEGTGWSGSTYEQYF
TRBV5-1	NA	NA	TRBJ1-2	TGCGCCAGCAGCTTTGAGACAGCAAACTTGGGTGGCTACACCTTC	CASSFETANLGGYTF
TRBV29-1	TRBD1	NA	TRBJ1-2	TGCAGCGTTGGCGACAGGGTACGTGGCTACACCTTC	CSVGDRVRGYTF
TRBV16	NA	NA	TRBJ2-1	TGTGCCAGCAGAGAAACTAGCACCCATGAGCAGTTCTTC	CASRETSTHEQFF
TRBV9	TRBD1	NA	TRBJ2-7	TGTGCCAGCAGCGACGGGACAGGGCCCTACGAGCAGTACTTC	CASSDGTGPYEQYF
TRBV7-6	NA	NA	TRBJ1-5	TGTGCCAGCAGCCACCCGGGGCAGCCCCAGCATTTT	CASSHPGQPQHF
TRBV28	NA	NA	TRBJ1-3	TGTGCCAGCACCTCAGGGGTGTTCGCTGGAAACACCATATATTTT	CASTSGVFAGNTIYF
TRBV30	TRBD1	few	TRBJ1-1	TGTGCCTGGAGCCGACAGGGGAACACTGAAGCTTTCTTT	CAWSRQGNTEAFF
TRBV5-1	TRBD2	NA	TRBJ2-1	TGCGCCAGCAGCTTGACTAGCGCTACCTACAATGAGCAGTTCTTC	CASSLTSATYNEQFF
TRBV2	NA	NA	TRBJ1-2	TGTGCCAGCACGGGGAACTATGGCTACACCTTC	CASTGNYGYTF
TRBV28	TRBD1	once	TRBJ1-5	TGTGCCAGCAGTGCTTACCCGACAGGGTCTAATCAGCCCCAGCATTTT	CASSAYPTGSNQPQHF
TRBV6-2/TRBV6-3	NA	once	TRBJ2-7	TGTGCCAGCAGTTACGGGACATGGGACGAGCAGTACTTC	CASSYGTWDEQYF
TRBV5-8	NA	NA	TRBJ1-5	TGTGCCAGCAGCTTTAGCGGATCGTACAATCAGCCCCAGCATTTT	CASSFSGSYNQPQHF
TRBV28	NA	NA	TRBJ1-1	TGTGCCAGCAGACACACAGGGAACACTGAAGCTTTCTTT	CASRHTGNTEAFF
TRBV28	NA	NA	TRBJ1-2	TGTGCCAGCAGTTCACCTCGTGAGAGTTCGCATGGCTACACCTTC	CASSSPRESSHGYTF
TRBV12-5	TRBD2	NA	TRBJ2-1	TGTGCTAGTGGTTTGGTTCTAGCGGGAGGCTCCTACAATGAGCAGTTCTTC	CASGLVLAGGSYNEQFF
TRBV7-9	NA	NA	TRBJ1-1	TGTGCCAGCAGCTTAGTTCCGGGGGTTTCCACTGAAGCTTTCTTT	CASSLVPGVSTEAFF
TRBV10-2	NA	NA	TRBJ2-2	TGCGCCAGCAGAGGGAGTTCCGGGGAGCTGTTTTTT	CASRGSSGELFF
TRBV7-2	TRBD1	NA	TRBJ2-5	TGTGCCAGCGCCCGGTCCGTCGGGACAGGGGGAGAGACCCAGTACTTC	CASARSVGTGGETQYF
TRBV10-1	NA	NA	TRBJ2-3	TGCGCCAGCAGTGGTGTAGGGGGGGCAGATACGCAGTATTTT	CASSGVGGADTQYF
TRBV4-2	NA	NA	TRBJ2-1	TGTGCCAGCAGCCAAGACGGGCGGGTCCGATTCCAGAGCTCCTACAATGAGCAGTTCTTC	CASSQDGRVRFQSSYNEQFF
TRBV7-6	NA	NA	TRBJ2-7	TGTGCCAGCAGCGAATTCCGACAGGCTGAGGGCTACGAGCAGTACTTC	CASSEFRQAEGYEQYF
TRBV20-1	NA	NA	TRBJ1-2	TGCAGTGCTAGTTGGGAGTTGAACTGGAGCTATGGCTACACCTTC	CSASWELNWSYGYTF
TRBV30	NA	NA	TRBJ2-1	TGTGCCTGGAATACTAACGCTCTGAAGAATGAGCAGTTCTTC	CAWNTNALKNEQFF
TRBV27	TRBD2	NA	TRBJ2-1	TGTGCCAGCAGTTTAGAACTAGCGGGAGGTGGTAAGTTCTTC	CASSLELAGGGKFF
TRBV28	TRBD2	NA	TRBJ2-7	TGTGCCAGCAAAACCGCTAGCGGGAACTCCTACGAGCAGTACTTC	CASKTASGNSYEQYF
TRBV10-3	NA	NA	TRBJ1-4	TGTGCCATCAGGAACAGGGTGGCGGATGAAAAACTGTTTTTT	CAIRNRVADEKLFF
TRBV11-2	TRBD2	NA	TRBJ2-7	TGTGCCAGCAGCTTCCTAGCGGGAGGCGCCTACGAGCAGTACTTC	CASSFLAGGAYEQYF
TRBV7-2	TRBD1	NA	TRBJ1-2	TGTGCCAGCGTTCAATCTCGGGCAGGGGGCGGCTACACCTTC	CASVQSRAGGGYTF
TRBV27	TRBD2	NA	TRBJ2-7	TGTGCCAGCGCCCCGGGGGGAGCCTACGAGCAGTACTTC	CASAPGGAYEQYF
TRBV25-1	NA	NA	TRBJ1-6	TGTGCCAGCAGTGAATTAGGGGGTTATTCACCCCTCCACTTT	CASSELGGYSPLHF
TRBV18	NA	NA	TRBJ2-5	TGTGCCAGCTCACCAGGCAGTGAAGAGACCCAGTACTTC	CASSPGSEETQYF
TRBV5-1	TRBD2	NA	TRBJ2-5	TGCGCCAGCAGCTACCATCGACTAGCGGGAGAAGAGACCCAGTACTTC	CASSYHRLAGEETQYF